This T cell receptor (beta chain) was found in a study of CD8+ T cells in alopecia areata. General study results and limits: Tofacitinib significantly reduced both scalp clonality and expanded CD8+ clones among the top 100.

cDNA reverse transcribed from extracted RNA served as the sequencing template. Method: immunoSEQ multiplex PCR; TCRdb's copy keeps in-frame clones and lacks some. This table holds about 200,000 clones, roughly three fifths found once. In this sample, this clone turned up many times. Its antigen remains unidentified. In germline, CDR1 is LNHDA, CDR2 SQIVND (reference sequence). V dropped 5 bases and J dropped 1 base, with 9 bases sitting between them. The CDR3 runs 15 residues. The sample's treatment: oral pan-JAK inhibitor, 5-10 mg twice daily. The specimen comprised CD4+ T cells sorted from blood, sampled at week 4, from a patient treated with tofacitinib. The receptor was derived from a human donor with alopecia areata. V and J are TRBV19 and TRBJ2-6; D gene uncertain. CDR3: CASSPGPSGANVLTF. The DNA for the CDR3 is TGTGCCAGTAGTCCCGGGCCATCTGGGGCCAACGTCCTGACTTTC.